This T cell receptor (beta chain) was documented in a study of blood T cell repertoires in COVID-19. In the study overall: COVID-19 samples from acute and convalescent phases originated in the United States, Italy and Spain. Sample material is recorded as cDNA or gDNA derived from T cells, B-cell-depleted T cells, or PBMCs.

In the authors' workflow: By means of reference gene primer amplification, nucleated cell counts were estimated. Clones were sequenced by immunoSEQ multiplex PCR, and TCRdb holds only the in-frame ones, with some missing. V and J calls and clone size are as listed in that table; D and trimming were resolved from the DNA. The sample yields roughly 100,000 clones, 75% to 85% seen once. V was pared by 5 bases and J by 2 bases, with 13 bases between. The CDR3 runs to 14 residues. Germline V gives CDR1 SEHNR, CDR2 FQNEAQ (reference sequence). V gene TRBV7-9 combines with J gene TRBJ2-7; TRBD1 is a possible D gene (6 bases). This receptor was obtained from a human donor in a cohort sampled during active COVID-19. Sequenced sample: peripheral blood. The CDR3 region is CASSTGTPPYEQYF. CDR3 coding DNA: TGTGCCAGCAGCACCGGGACACCACCCTACGAGCAGTACTTC.